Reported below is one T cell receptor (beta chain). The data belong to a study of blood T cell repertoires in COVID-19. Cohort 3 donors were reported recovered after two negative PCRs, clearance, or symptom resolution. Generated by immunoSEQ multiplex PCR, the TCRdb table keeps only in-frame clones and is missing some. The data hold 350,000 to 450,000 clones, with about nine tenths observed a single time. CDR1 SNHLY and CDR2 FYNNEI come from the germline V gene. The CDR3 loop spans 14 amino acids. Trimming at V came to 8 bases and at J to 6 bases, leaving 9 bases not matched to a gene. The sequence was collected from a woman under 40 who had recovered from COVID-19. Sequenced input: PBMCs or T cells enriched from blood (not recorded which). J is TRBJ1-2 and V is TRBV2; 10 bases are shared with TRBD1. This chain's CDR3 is CASDQGQGIDGYTF. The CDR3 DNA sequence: TGTGCCAGCGACCAGGGACAGGGGATTGATGGCTACACCTTC.